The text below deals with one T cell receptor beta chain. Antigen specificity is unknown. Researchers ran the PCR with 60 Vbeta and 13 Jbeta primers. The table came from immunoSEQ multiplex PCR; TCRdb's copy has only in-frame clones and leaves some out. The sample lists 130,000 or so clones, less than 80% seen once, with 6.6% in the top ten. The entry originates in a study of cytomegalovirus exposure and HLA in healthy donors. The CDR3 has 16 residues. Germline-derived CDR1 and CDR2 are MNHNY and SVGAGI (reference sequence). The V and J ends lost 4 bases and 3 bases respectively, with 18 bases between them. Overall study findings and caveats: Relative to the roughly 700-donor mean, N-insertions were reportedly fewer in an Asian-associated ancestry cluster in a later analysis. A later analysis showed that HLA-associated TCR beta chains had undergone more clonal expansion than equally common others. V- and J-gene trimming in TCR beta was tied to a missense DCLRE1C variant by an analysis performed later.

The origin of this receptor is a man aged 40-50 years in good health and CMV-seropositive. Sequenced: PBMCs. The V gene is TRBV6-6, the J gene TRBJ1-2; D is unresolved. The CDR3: CASSSLLGSSYYGYTF. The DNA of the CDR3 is TGTGCCAGCAGTTCCCTTCTGGGGAGCAGCTACTATGGCTACACCTTC.